Presented here are 17 T cell receptor beta chains from one specimen sequenced in a study of OX40 agonist ivuxolimab in advanced cancers. The library was generated by the immunoSEQ multiplex PCR assay. Entries here come from immuneACCESS through TCRdb and include only in-frame sequences with V and J called. Some clones fail to appear in such tables; in the studies checked, an unresolved V gene covers under half of the shortfall, and the cause of the remainder is unknown. The sample has roughly 100,000 clones on record, around nine tenths of them singletons. Approximately 0.78% of the sample comes from the top ten. This specimen was CD4+ or CD8+ T cells sorted from blood, taken in a trial of the OX40 agonist ivuxolimab. The receptors originated from an adult with an advanced solid tumor such as melanoma, head and neck, liver or kidney cancer.

The chain is built from TRBV19 and TRBJ1-2; D gene unclear. The CDR3 has 14 residues. Germline-derived CDR1 and CDR2 are LNHDA and SQIVND (reference sequence). Trimming took 4 bases from V and 4 from J, leaving 13 bases between them. In DNA form, the CDR3 reads TGTGCCAGTAGTACCGACGGGGAACTCTATGGCTACACCTTC. Protein sequence: CASSTDGELYGYTF. The full variable domain, rest sourced from reference TRBV19 and TRBJ1-2, is DGGITQSPKYLFRKEGQNVTLSCEQNLNHDAMYWYRQDPGQGLRLIYYSQIVNDFQKGDIAEGYSVSREKKESFPLTVTSAQKNPTAFYLCASSTDGELYGYTFGSGTRLTVV.

CDR3 sequence reads: CASSLGLAGYPKQYF. For the CDR3, the DNA is TGTGCCAGCAGCTTAGGGTTAGCGGGATACCCGAAGCAGTACTTC. This sequence joins TRBV7-2 and TRBJ2-7, with 8 bases that match TRBD2. In germline, CDR1 is SGHTA, CDR2 FQGNSA. With V trimmed by 1 base and J by 8 bases, 10 bases remained unmatched. This CDR3 is built from 15 residues.

This chain uses TRBV5-1 with TRBJ2-7; D perhaps matches TRBD1 (5 bases). V shed 1 base and J shed 3 bases, with 11 bases lying between them. This CDR3 comprises 14 residues. Germline CDR1 reads SGHRS; CDR2 reads YFSETQ. CDR3: CASSLWPGNYEQYF. DNA for the CDR3: TGCGCCAGCAGCTTGTGGCCAGGGAACTACGAGCAGTACTTC.

The CDR3 DNA is TGTGCCAGCAGCTTATGGGCAGGGGAAGAGACCCAGTACTTC. This encodes CASSLWAGEETQYF. The J gene is TRBJ2-5, the V gene TRBV7-3; D may be TRBD1 (6 bases). CDR1 SGHTA and CDR2 FQGTGA come from the germline V gene. The CDR3 extends over 14 amino acids. Trimming removed 2 bases from V and 3 bases from J, with 10 bases in between.

V and J are TRBV7-9 and TRBJ2-1; 9 bases map to TRBD1. Germline values: CDR1 SEHNR, CDR2 FQNEAQ (reference sequence). The ends lost 2 bases at V and 7 bases at J; junction bases unmatched: 12. This CDR3 is 17 amino acids long. CDR3 sequence reads: CASSLWRGQGPRNEQFF. CDR3 sequence (DNA): TGTGCCAGCAGCTTATGGCGCGGACAGGGGCCGAGGAATGAGCAGTTCTTC.

The V and J genes are TRBV11-3 and TRBJ2-5; D may be TRBD2 (5 bases). CDR3 size: 13 residues. The V gene's germline CDR1 is SGHNT and CDR2 YENEEA. V lost 1 base to trimming and J lost 5 bases, with 8 bases between them. The CDR3 protein is CASSLVWEETQYF. In DNA, the CDR3 is TGTGCCAGCAGCTTAGTTTGGGAGGAGACCCAGTACTTC.

This chain joins TRBV30 and TRBJ1-4; 7 bases map to TRBD1. Per germline, CDR1 GTSNPN and CDR2 SVGIG (reference sequence). CDR3 size: 14 residues. V gave up 0 bases and J gave up 8 bases; unmatched junction bases: 6. The chain's CDR3 is CAWSVGGGQEKLFF. Here the CDR3 DNA reads TGTGCCTGGAGTGTGGGAGGGGGCCAGGAAAAACTGTTTTTT.

The chain couples TRBV18 to TRBJ2-3, with 10 bases that match TRBD2. From germline, CDR1 is KGHSH and CDR2 LQKENI. The V segment lost 2 bases and the J segment 6 bases; nucleotides outside the gene matches: 8. CDR3 size: 16 residues. This CDR3 is CASSPGASGSADTQYF. CDR3 nucleotides: TGTGCCAGCTCACCAGGGGCTAGCGGGAGTGCGGATACGCAGTATTTT.

The V call is TRBV19, the J call TRBJ1-5; D call uncertain. The CDR3 totals 11 residues. Germline CDR1 and CDR2: LNHDA and SQIVND (reference sequence). The germline V and J ends were trimmed by 4 bases and 10 bases, with 8 bases remaining between them. The CDR3: CASSNGLPQHF. The CDR3, as DNA: TGTGCCAGTAGTAACGGTTTACCCCAGCATTTT.

The CDR3 loop reads CASSLTGYGYTF. CDR3 coding DNA: TGTGCCAGCAGCCTGACAGGCTATGGCTACACCTTC. The chain uses TRBV5-6 and TRBJ1-2; the D gene is possibly TRBD1 (6 bases). V lost 4 bases and J lost 4, with 8 bases in between. Germline CDR1 SGHDT, CDR2 YYEEEE. The CDR3 is made up of 12 amino acids.

The V call is TRBV13, the J call TRBJ2-1, with TRBD2 matching over 11 bases. The germline gives CDR1 PRHDT, CDR2 FYEKMQ (reference sequence). The CDR3 covers 16 residues. With V trimmed by 6 bases and J by 7 bases, 11 bases remained unmatched. The CDR3 coding sequence is TGTGCCAGCAGAGGCTCGGGACTAGCGGTTCGAAATGAGCAGTTCTTC. This translates into CASRGSGLAVRNEQFF. Supplemented by reference TRBV13 and TRBJ2-1, the full variable domain reads AAGVIQSPRHLIKEKRETATLKCYPIPRHDTVYWYQQGPGQDPQFLISFYEKMQSDKGSIPDRFSAQQFSDYHSELNMSSLELGDSALYFCASRGSGLAVRNEQFFGPGTRLTVL.

The chain joins TRBV2 to TRBJ1-6; 8 bases match TRBD1. J was trimmed by 0 bases and V by 4 bases; bases with no gene match: 2. The V gene's germline CDR1 is SNHLY and CDR2 FYNNEI. This CDR3 has 16 amino acids. As DNA, the CDR3 is TGTGCCAGCAGTGCCGGGACAGGCTCCTATAATTCACCCCTCCACTTT. This sequence encodes CASSAGTGSYNSPLHF.

The rearrangement links TRBV7-2 to TRBJ2-7; 9 bases align to TRBD2. The V and J ends lost 0 bases and 2 bases, in that order; junction bases with no gene match: 5. CDR1 and CDR2 from the germline V gene are SGHTA and FQGNSA. The CDR3 runs 16 residues. For the CDR3, the DNA is TGTGCCAGCAGCTTAGCCTTGGCGGGGGGGACCTACGAGCAGTACTTC. Encoded protein: CASSLALAGGTYEQYF.

The CDR3 DNA sequence: TGCGCCAGCAGCACCGAAAAATGGGACAAGTTCTTC. As protein: CASSTEKWDKFF. V usage is TRBV5-1 and J usage is TRBJ2-1, with a tentative D call TRBD1 (6 bases). Germline-derived CDR1 and CDR2 are SGHRS and YFSETQ. The CDR3 is 12 amino acids. Trimming stripped 4 bases from V and 14 bases from J, with 16 bases between.

The rearrangement joins TRBV5-1 to TRBJ2-5; either TRBD1 or TRBD2 may fit D (5 bases each). The germline gives CDR1 SGHRS, CDR2 YFSETQ. The CDR3 loop spans 15 amino acids. Deletions cut 4 bases from V and 5 bases from J, with 18 bases between. DNA for the CDR3: TGCGCCAGCAGCCTAGGGACGGTTAAGGGGGAGACCCAGTACTTC. Protein: CASSLGTVKGETQYF.

This chain joins TRBV7-2 and TRBJ2-7; D possibly uses TRBD1 or TRBD2 (5 bases each). V was clipped by 1 base and J by 2 bases, with 9 bases between them. This CDR3 comprises 14 residues. CDR1 is SGHTA and CDR2 is FQGNSA in the germline V gene. The DNA for the CDR3 is TGTGCCAGCAGCTTAGGAGGGGCTGCCTACGAGCAGTACTTC. Translated: CASSLGGAAYEQYF.

This rearrangement joins TRBV28 to TRBJ1-1; the D is unclear. Germline CDR1 is MDHEN and CDR2 is SYDVKM. The CDR3 loop spans 13 amino acids. The V gene lost 10 bases and the J gene lost 5 bases, with 17 bases spanning the gap. The chain's CDR3 is CANQGPPGTEAFF. As DNA, the CDR3 is TGTGCCAACCAAGGCCCCCCGGGGACTGAAGCTTTCTTT. The variable domain in full, with the rest retrieved from reference TRBV28 and TRBJ1-1, is DVKVTQSSRYLVKRTGEKVFLECVQDMDHENMFWYRQDPGLGLRLIYFSYDVKMKEKGDIPEGYSVSREKKERFSLILESASTNQTSMYLCANQGPPGTEAFFGQGTRLTVV.